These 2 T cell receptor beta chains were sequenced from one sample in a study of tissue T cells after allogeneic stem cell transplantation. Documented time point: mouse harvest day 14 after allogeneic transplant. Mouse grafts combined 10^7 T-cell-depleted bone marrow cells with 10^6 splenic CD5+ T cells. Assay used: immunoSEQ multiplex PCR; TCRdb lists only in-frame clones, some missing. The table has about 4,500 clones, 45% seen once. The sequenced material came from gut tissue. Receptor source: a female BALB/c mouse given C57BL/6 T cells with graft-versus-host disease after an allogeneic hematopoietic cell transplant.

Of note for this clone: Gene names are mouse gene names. CDR3 sequence: CSSSQMDRGDTQYF. CDR3 DNA (partial): TGCTCCAGCAGTCAAATGGACAGGGGAGACACCCAGTAC. The chain recombines TRBV23 with TRBJ2-5; the table gives TRBD1 as D, unverified against the DNA. The missing CDR3 end, 1 residue past where the read stops, is filled in from the germline J gene. The CDR3 totals 14 residues. Germline V gene data show CDR1 as KGHTA and CDR2 as FQNQQP.

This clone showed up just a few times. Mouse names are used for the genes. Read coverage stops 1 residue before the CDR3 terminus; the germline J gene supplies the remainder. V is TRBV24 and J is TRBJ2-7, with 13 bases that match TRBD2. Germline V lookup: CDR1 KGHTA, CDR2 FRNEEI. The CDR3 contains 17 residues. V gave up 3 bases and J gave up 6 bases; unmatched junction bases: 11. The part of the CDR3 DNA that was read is TGTGCCAGCAGTCTCTCTATGGGACTGGGGGGGGCGCTTGAACAGTAC. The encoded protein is CASSLSMGLGGALEQY. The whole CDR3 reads CASSLSMGLGGALEQYF.